This T cell receptor beta chain is from a study of blood T cell repertoires in COVID-19. Study as a whole: Collection of acute and convalescent COVID-19 samples took place in the United States, Italy and Spain. PBMCs, B-cell-depleted T cells, or T cells were the source of the cDNA or gDNA that made up the material.

Under the authors' procedure: Amplifying reference gene primers gave estimates of nucleated cell counts. Clones were sequenced by immunoSEQ multiplex PCR, and TCRdb holds only the in-frame ones, with some missing. The V and J calls and clone size were taken over from that table, and D and trimming were inferred from the DNA. Among about 210,000 clones listed, approximately 86% were seen once. The CDR3 length is 14 residues. Per germline, CDR1 MNHNY and CDR2 SVGAGI (reference sequence). V lost 6 bases, J lost 4 bases, and 6 bases stayed unmatched. The TCR originated in a man aged 18-30 years with active or convalescent COVID-19. Material: peripheral blood. This sequence joins TRBV6-6 and TRBJ2-3; the match to TRBD2 covers 8 bases. The DNA for the CDR3 is TGTGCCAGCAGCTCAGGACTAGCCCCAGATACGCAGTATTTT. Translated, it gives CASSSGLAPDTQYF.